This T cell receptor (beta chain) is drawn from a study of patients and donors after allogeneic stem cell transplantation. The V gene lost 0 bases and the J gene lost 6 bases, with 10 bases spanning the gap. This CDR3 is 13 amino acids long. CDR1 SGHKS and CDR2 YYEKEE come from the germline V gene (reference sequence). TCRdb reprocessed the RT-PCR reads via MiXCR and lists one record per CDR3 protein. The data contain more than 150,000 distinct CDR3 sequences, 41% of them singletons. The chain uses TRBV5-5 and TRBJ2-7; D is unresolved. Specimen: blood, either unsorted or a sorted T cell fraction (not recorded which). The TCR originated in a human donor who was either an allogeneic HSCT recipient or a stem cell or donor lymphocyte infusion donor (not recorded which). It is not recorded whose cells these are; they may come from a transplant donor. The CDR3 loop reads CASSLEGIGEQYF. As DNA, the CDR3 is TGTGCCAGCAGCTTGGAAGGCATTGGCGAGCAGTACTTC.